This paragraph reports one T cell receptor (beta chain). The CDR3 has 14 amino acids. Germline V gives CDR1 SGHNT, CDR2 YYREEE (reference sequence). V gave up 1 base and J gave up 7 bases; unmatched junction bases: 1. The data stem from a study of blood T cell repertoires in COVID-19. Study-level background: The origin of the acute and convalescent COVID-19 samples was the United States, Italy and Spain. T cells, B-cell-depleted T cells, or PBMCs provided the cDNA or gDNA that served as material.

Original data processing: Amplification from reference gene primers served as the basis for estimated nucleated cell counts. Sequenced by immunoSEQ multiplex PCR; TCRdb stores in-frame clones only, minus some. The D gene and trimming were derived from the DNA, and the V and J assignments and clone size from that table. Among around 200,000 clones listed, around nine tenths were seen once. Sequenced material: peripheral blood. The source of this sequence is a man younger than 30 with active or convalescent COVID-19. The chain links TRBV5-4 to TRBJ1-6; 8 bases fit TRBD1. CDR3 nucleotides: TGTGCCAGCAGCTTGACAGGGGGAAATTCACCCCTCCACTTT. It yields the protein CASSLTGGNSPLHF.